This TCR beta chain derives from a study of metastatic and nonmetastatic thyroid tumors. Germline CDR1 and CDR2: LNHDA and SQIVND (reference sequence). J gave up 2 bases and V 5 bases, and 5 bases lay outside the gene matches. This CDR3 is 15 amino acids long. This clone is deemed medium-sized. TCRdb called clones again from the PCR reads with MiXCR. The repertoire holds 15,000 to 20,000 clones, with roughly 22% as singletons. All patients reached thyroid surgery having received no treatment beforehand. This clonotype originated in a female donor with papillary thyroid cancer or a benign thyroid nodule (not recorded which). Some clones in this sample may be carry-over from other donors' samples. Sequencing input: adjacent normal tissue. The chain is built from TRBV19 and TRBJ2-3; 9 bases are shared with TRBD1. CDR3 nucleotides: TGTGCCAGTAGTGTACAGGGGGCGGTCACAGATACGCAGTATTTT. Amino acids: CASSVQGAVTDTQYF.